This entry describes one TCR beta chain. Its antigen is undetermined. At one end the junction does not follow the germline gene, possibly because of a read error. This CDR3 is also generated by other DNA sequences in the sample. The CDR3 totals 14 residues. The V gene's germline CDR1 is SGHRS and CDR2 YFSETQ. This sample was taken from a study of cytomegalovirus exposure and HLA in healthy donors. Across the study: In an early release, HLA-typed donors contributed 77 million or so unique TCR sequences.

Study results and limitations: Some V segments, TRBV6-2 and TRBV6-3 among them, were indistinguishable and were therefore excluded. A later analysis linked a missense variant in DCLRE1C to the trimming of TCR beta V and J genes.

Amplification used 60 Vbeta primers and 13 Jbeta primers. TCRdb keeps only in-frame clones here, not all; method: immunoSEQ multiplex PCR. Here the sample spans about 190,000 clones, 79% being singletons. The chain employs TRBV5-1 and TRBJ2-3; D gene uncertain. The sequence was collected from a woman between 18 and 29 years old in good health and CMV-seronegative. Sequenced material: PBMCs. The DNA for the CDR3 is TGCGCCAGCAGCCCGGGTGAGAGAGTCGATACGCAGTACTTT. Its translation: CASSPGERVDTQYF. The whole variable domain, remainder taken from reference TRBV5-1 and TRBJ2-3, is KAGVTQTPRYLIKTRGQQVTLSCSPISGHRSVSWYQQTPGQGLQFLFEYFSETQRNKGNFPGRFSGRQFSNSRSEMNVSTLELGDSALYLCASSPGERVDTQYFGPGTRLTVL.